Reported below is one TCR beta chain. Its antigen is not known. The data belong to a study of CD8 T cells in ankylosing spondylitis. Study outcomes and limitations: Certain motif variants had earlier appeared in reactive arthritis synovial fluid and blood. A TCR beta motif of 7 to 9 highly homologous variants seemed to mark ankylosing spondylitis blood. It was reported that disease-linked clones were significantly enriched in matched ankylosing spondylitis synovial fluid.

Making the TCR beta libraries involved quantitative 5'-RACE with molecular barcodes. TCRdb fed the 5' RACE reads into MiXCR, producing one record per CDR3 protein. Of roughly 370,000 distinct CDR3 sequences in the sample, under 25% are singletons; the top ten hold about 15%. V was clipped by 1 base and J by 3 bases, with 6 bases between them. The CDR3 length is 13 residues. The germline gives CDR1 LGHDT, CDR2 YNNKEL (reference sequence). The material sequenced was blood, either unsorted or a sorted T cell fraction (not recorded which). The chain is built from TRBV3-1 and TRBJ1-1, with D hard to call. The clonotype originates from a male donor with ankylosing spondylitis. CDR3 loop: CASSQGLYTEAFF. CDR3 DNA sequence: TGTGCCAGCAGCCAAGGTTTGTACACTGAAGCTTTCTTT. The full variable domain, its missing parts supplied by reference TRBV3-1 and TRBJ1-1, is DTAVSQTPKYLVTQMGNDKSIKCEQNLGHDTMYWYKQDSKKFLKIMFSYNNKELIINETVPNRFSPKSPDKAHLNLHINSLELGDSAVYFCASSQGLYTEAFFGQGTRLTVV.